This entry features one T cell receptor beta chain sequence. This record belongs to a study of shared clonotypes between healthy human individuals. DNA at around 200 ng, tens of thousands of T cell genomes, went into sorted-subset replicate PCRs. Sequencing was performed with immunoSEQ multiplex PCR; in TCRdb, only in-frame clones are kept and a portion is missing. The table records about 980,000 clones, around three quarters of them present only once. Trimming took 3 bases from V and 3 from J; bases not matched to a gene: 5. Germline V lookup: CDR1 KGHSH, CDR2 LQKENI. This CDR3 is built from 15 residues.

This chain joins TRBV18 and TRBJ2-5, with TRBD2 identical over 9 bases. This TCR derives from a man between 18 and 29 years old in good health. Sequenced: memory CD4+ T cells sorted from blood. Subset meaning: CD45RA-negative fraction. The CDR3 loop is CASSPQAGGKETQYF. The CDR3 DNA is TGTGCCAGCTCACCCCAGGCGGGGGGGAAAGAGACCCAGTACTTC.